Described below is a single T cell receptor (beta chain) sequence and its context. Authors' processing steps: Amplified reference gene primers provided the basis for estimating nucleated cell counts. Profiled with immunoSEQ multiplex PCR; TCRdb holds only in-frame clones, not every one. V and J calls and clone size are those listed in that table; D and trimming were worked out from the DNA. The table records under 200,000 clones, roughly 84% of them present only once. The junction had 4 bases not matched to a gene; V was cut back by 0 bases and J by 13 bases. From germline, CDR1 is LGHNA and CDR2 YSLEER. This CDR3 has 13 amino acids. The data are from a study of blood T cell repertoires in COVID-19. Study details: The origin of the acute and convalescent COVID-19 samples was the United States, Italy and Spain. PBMCs, B-cell-depleted T cells, or T cells were the source of the cDNA or gDNA that made up the material.

The sample taken for sequencing was peripheral blood. The chain is built from TRBV4-3 and TRBJ2-1; 9 bases line up with TRBD2. The source is a man aged 60 to 69 who had recovered from COVID-19. The CDR3 bases are TGCGCCAGCAGCCAAGAGGTGACTAGCGGTCAGTTCTTC. Amino acid sequence: CASSQEVTSGQFF.